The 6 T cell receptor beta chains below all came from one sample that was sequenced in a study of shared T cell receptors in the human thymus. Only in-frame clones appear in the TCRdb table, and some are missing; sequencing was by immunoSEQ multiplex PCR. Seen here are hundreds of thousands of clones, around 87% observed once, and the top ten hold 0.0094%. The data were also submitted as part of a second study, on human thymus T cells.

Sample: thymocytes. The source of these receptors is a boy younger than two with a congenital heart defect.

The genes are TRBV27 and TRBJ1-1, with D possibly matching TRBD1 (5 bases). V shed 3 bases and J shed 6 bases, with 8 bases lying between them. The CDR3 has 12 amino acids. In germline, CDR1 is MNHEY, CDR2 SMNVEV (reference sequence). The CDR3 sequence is CASSFWGAEAFF. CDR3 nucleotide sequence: TGTGCCAGCAGTTTTTGGGGGGCTGAAGCTTTCTTT.

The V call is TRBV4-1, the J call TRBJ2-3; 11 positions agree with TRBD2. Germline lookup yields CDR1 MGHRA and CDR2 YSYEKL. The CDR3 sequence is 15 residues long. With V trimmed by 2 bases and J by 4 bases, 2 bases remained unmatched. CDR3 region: CASSQTSGSSDTQYF. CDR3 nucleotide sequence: TGCGCCAGCAGCCAAACTAGCGGGAGCTCAGATACGCAGTATTTT.

CDR3 in DNA: TGTGCCAGCAGTCCACAATCGACAGGGGGGTCCACTGAAGCTTTCTTT. The encoded protein is CASSPQSTGGSTEAFF. J is TRBJ1-1 and V is TRBV27; 9 bases fit TRBD1. Germline trimming cut 5 bases from V and 4 bases from J; bases unmatched to any gene: 11. The germline V gene encodes CDR1 MNHEY and CDR2 SMNVEV (reference sequence). This CDR3 comprises 16 residues.

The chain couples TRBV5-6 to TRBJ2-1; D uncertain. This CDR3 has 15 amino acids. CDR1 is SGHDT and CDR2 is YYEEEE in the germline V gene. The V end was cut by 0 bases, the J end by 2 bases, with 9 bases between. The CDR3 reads CASSLAPGPYNEQFF. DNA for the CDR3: TGTGCCAGCAGCTTGGCACCAGGCCCCTACAATGAGCAGTTCTTC.

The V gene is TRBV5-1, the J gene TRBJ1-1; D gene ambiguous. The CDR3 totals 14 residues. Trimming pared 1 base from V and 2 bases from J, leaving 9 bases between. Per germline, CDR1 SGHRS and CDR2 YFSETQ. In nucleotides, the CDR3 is TGCGCCAGCAGCTTGAAGCCTGATAACACTGAAGCTTTCTTT. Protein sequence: CASSLKPDNTEAFF.

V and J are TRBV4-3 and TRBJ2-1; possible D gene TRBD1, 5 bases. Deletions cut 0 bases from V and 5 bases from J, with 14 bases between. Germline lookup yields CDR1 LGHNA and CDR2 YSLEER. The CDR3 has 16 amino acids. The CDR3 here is CASSQEPSGLDNEQFF. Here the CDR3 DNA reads TGCGCCAGCAGCCAAGAGCCCTCAGGGCTCGACAATGAGCAGTTCTTC.